Below are 29 T cell receptor beta chains sequenced from a single sample in a study of response to subunit inactivated influenza vaccine. TCRdb re-called the RT-PCR reads with MiXCR, one entry per CDR3 protein. This sample yields about 540,000 distinct CDR3 sequences, of which 12% to 15% are seen a single time; over 8.5% belongs to the top ten. The sample in question was PBMCs from blood, obtained 11 to 12 days after vaccination. These receptors all come from a man aged 45 to 65 who received an inactivated influenza vaccine.

As DNA, the CDR3 is TGTGCCAGCAGCTTGGCGCCGGAGGGCTATGGCTACACCTTC. Residues: CASSLAPEGYGYTF. The chain carries TRBV7-8 and TRBJ1-2; the D is unclear. The germline V and J ends were trimmed by 3 bases and 4 bases, with 12 bases remaining between them. CDR1 and CDR2 from the germline V gene are SGHVS and FQNEAQ. CDR3 length equals 14 residues.

Concerning this clonotype itself: The junction does not match germline at one end; this may be a read error. This rearrangement joins TRBV20-1 to TRBJ2-7; tentative D call: TRBD2 (6 bases). The CDR3 runs 13 residues. Germline CDR1 DFQATT, CDR2 SNEGSKA (reference sequence). As DNA, the CDR3 is TGCAGTGCTCCGTTACGGGGCGGGACCCTTCCGAACTTC. It translates to CSAPLRGGTLPNF.

V and J are TRBV6-1 and TRBJ2-4; 10 bases match TRBD1. Germline assignment: CDR1 MNHNS and CDR2 SASEGT. V was pared by 7 bases and J by 6 bases, with 6 bases of the junction left unmatched. This CDR3 has 14 amino acids. The CDR3 sequence is CASNRDRGSNIQYF. CDR3 nucleotide sequence: TGTGCCAGCAACCGGGACAGGGGTTCAAACATTCAGTACTTC.

This rearrangement joins TRBV5-6 to TRBJ2-3; D might be TRBD1 (5 bases). This CDR3 is 14 amino acids long. Trimming removed 5 bases at V and 3 bases at J, with 13 bases between. Germline CDR1 is SGHDT and CDR2 is YYEEEE. CDR3 DNA sequence: TGTGCCAGCAGGCAGCAGGACATGACAGATACGCAGTATTTT. This encodes CASRQQDMTDTQYF.

The chain recombines TRBV6-5 with TRBJ2-1; 14 nucleotides match TRBD2. Germline V CDR1 and CDR2: MNHEY, SVGAGI. The CDR3 covers 14 residues. V lost 4 bases and J lost 10; bases outside the gene matches: 3. In DNA, the CDR3 is TGTGCCAGCAGTTCGACTAGCGGGAGGGGAGAGCAGTTCTTC. It codes for CASSSTSGRGEQFF.

This chain links TRBV5-1 with TRBJ2-2, with 8 positions matching TRBD1. The length of the CDR3 is 16 residues. CDR1 is SGHRS, CDR2 YFSETQ, per germline. The J segment lost 4 bases and the V segment lost 0 bases, leaving 5 bases of the junction unmatched. Written as DNA, the CDR3 is TGCGCCAGCAGCTTGGCAGGGGGCGCCGGCACCGGGGAGCTGTTTTTT. It yields the protein CASSLAGGAGTGELFF.

The J gene is TRBJ2-1, the V gene TRBV3-1; D uncertain. Germline values: CDR1 LGHDT, CDR2 YNNKEL (reference sequence). Trimming removed 2 bases at V and 5 bases at J, with 4 bases between. The CDR3 has 12 amino acids. The CDR3 reads CASSQINNEQFF. Here the CDR3 DNA reads TGTGCCAGCAGCCAAATAAACAATGAGCAGTTCTTC.

The sample holds many counts of this clonotype. The chain has TRBV20-1 and TRBJ2-7; maybe TRBD2 (6 bases). Germline CDR1 and CDR2: DFQATT and SNEGSKA (reference sequence). This CDR3 is 14 amino acids long. V was trimmed by 0 bases and J by 3 bases, leaving 12 bases between them. CDR3 sequence (DNA): TGCAGTGCTAGAGATCTTCGGGGGAGCTACGAGCAGTACTTC. This sequence encodes CSARDLRGSYEQYF.

This clonotype was observed a handful of times. This chain joins TRBV6-2 or TRBV6-3 and TRBJ1-2, with TRBD1 matching 7 bases. V gave up 4 bases and J gave up 2 bases; unmatched junction bases: 13. This CDR3 has 17 residues. CDR1 MNHEY and CDR2 SVGEGT come from the germline V gene. The CDR3 DNA sequence: TGTGCCAGCAGTTCCCTCGGGACAGAGAGGGGCAACTATGGCTACACCTTC. Translating gives CASSSLGTERGNYGYTF.

This clonotype was seen more than once but under ten times. One end of the junction varies from germline; a read error may be responsible. The CDR3 DNA reads as TGTGCCAGCAGCAGACCAACCGGGACAGGGGCCCAAGACACCCAGTACTTC. This codes for CASSRPTGTGAQDTQYF. This sequence joins TRBV7-2 and TRBJ2-5; TRBD1 aligns across 10 bases. Germline V gene data show CDR1 as SGHTA and CDR2 as FQGNSA. The CDR3 has 17 residues.

The rearrangement joins TRBV29-1 to TRBJ2-1, with TRBD1 matching 8 bases. There are 14 residues in the CDR3. Germline V gene lookup returns CDR1 SQVTM and CDR2 ANQGSEA. With 5 bases clipped from V and 3 bases from J, the junction kept 6 bases outside the gene matches. The CDR3 spells CSVSRDRSYNEQFF. The CDR3, as DNA: TGCAGCGTTTCCCGGGACAGGAGCTACAATGAGCAGTTCTTC.

In this sample, this clonotype turned up a few times. This chain links TRBV2 with TRBJ2-1; TRBD1 aligns across 8 bases. J was trimmed by 10 bases and V by 6 bases; bases with no gene match: 5. This CDR3 comprises 12 residues. CDR1 and CDR2 from the germline V gene are SNHLY and FYNNEI. Here the CDR3 DNA reads TGTGCCAGCAGCGCGGACAGGGAAGAGCAGTTCTTC. It encodes CASSADREEQFF.

This clonotype was counted a few times. The V and J genes are TRBV5-6 and TRBJ1-1, with TRBD1 identical over 9 bases. Trimming removed 5 bases from V and 7 bases from J; junction bases left unmatched: 3. This CDR3 has 12 residues. The germline V gene has CDR1 SGHDT and CDR2 YYEEEE. CDR3 protein: CASRGTGREAFF. For the CDR3, the DNA is TGTGCCAGCAGAGGGACAGGGCGTGAAGCTTTCTTT.

The J gene is TRBJ2-3, the V gene TRBV7-9, with D tentatively TRBD2 (6 bases). The V end lost 5 bases, the J end lost 0 bases, and 15 bases lay between the germline ends. This CDR3 has 16 amino acids. CDR1 and CDR2 (germline): SEHNR, FQNEAQ (reference sequence). CDR3 protein: CASSPRTTSSTDTQYF. CDR3 in DNA: TGTGCCAGCAGCCCTCGGACTACCTCAAGCACAGATACGCAGTATTTT.

This clonotype was seen only a few times. This chain uses TRBV12-3 or TRBV12-4 with TRBJ2-5; D is uncertain. The CDR3 contains 15 residues. The ends were cut back, 2 bases at V and 2 bases at J, with 12 bases in the middle. The CDR3 loop is CASSLRGSGQETQYF. CDR3 nucleotides: TGTGCCAGCAGTTTACGTGGGTCAGGACAAGAGACCCAGTACTTC.

The chain joins TRBV20-1 to TRBJ1-6; 8 bases line up with TRBD1. V trimming: 5 bases; J trimming: 6 bases; junction bases outside the gene matches: 6. Germline V gene lookup returns CDR1 DFQATT and CDR2 SNEGSKA (reference sequence). The CDR3 is made up of 14 amino acids. The CDR3 DNA sequence: TGCAGTGCTCATCAGGGGGCGAGTAATTCACCCCTCCACTTT. It translates to CSAHQGASNSPLHF.

This clonotype appeared a few times. This chain's CDR3 is CASSVAPGASGYGYTF. In DNA, the CDR3 is TGTGCCAGCAGCGTAGCTCCGGGAGCCTCGGGCTATGGCTACACCTTC. This chain joins TRBV9 and TRBJ1-2; D remains unclear. CDR3 size: 16 residues. V was clipped by 0 bases and J by 4 bases, with 16 bases between them. Germline-derived CDR1 and CDR2 are SGDLS and YYNGEE.

This clonotype was counted only a few times. This chain connects TRBV29-1 to TRBJ2-5; D not resolved. The germline V and J ends were trimmed by 7 bases and 0 bases, with 12 bases remaining between them. The length of the CDR3 is 13 residues. The germline V gene has CDR1 SQVTM and CDR2 ANQGSEA. CDR3 in amino acids: CSAAPRHQETQYF. Written as DNA, the CDR3 is TGCAGCGCTGCTCCTAGGCACCAAGAGACCCAGTACTTC.

This sequence joins TRBV7-6 and TRBJ2-1; 7 bases fit TRBD2. CDR3 size: 17 residues. CDR1 and CDR2 (germline): SGHVS, FNYEAQ. The V segment lost 1 base and the J segment 7 bases; nucleotides outside the gene matches: 13. CDR3 region: CASSLVAGDYSQNEQFF. The DNA of the CDR3 is TGTGCCAGCAGCTTAGTGGCGGGGGATTACTCTCAAAATGAGCAGTTCTTC.

There are a few counts of this clonotype. This rearrangement joins TRBV6-5 to TRBJ2-5, with 13 bases that match TRBD2. V trimming: 4 bases; J trimming: 5 bases; junction bases outside the gene matches: 7. Germline assignment: CDR1 MNHEY and CDR2 SVGAGI. This CDR3 comprises 16 residues. The CDR3 spells CASSSWTSGSRETQYF. CDR3 DNA sequence: TGTGCCAGCAGTTCGTGGACTAGCGGGAGTAGGGAGACCCAGTACTTC.

As for this clonotype: The germline gene is not matched at one end of the junction; a read error may be the cause. The rearrangement uses TRBV6-1 and TRBJ2-3, with 9 nucleotides matching TRBD1. Germline CDR1 MNHNS, CDR2 SASEGT. The CDR3 is 13 residues long. This CDR3 is CASTHSLRDREHF. The CDR3 nucleotides read TGTGCCAGCACTCACAGCCTCCGGGACAGGGAGCATTTT.

At least ten counts were recorded for this clonotype. The chain joins TRBV14 to TRBJ1-2; D unclear. V was trimmed by 4 bases and J by 3 bases, leaving 15 bases between them. This CDR3 comprises 15 residues. CDR1 SGHDN and CDR2 FVKESK come from the germline V gene. CDR3 nucleotide sequence: TGTGCCAGCAGCCCTCTCCCCCTTGGCGACTATGGCTACACCTTC. This translates into CASSPLPLGDYGYTF.

This clonotype was detected a few times. The chain links TRBV7-9 to TRBJ2-3; 7 positions match TRBD1. J lost 4 bases, V lost 6 bases, and 7 bases had no gene match. The CDR3 covers 14 residues. In germline, CDR1 is SEHNR, CDR2 FQNEAQ (reference sequence). CDR3 in amino acids: CASRLQGRADTQYF. The CDR3 DNA sequence: TGTGCCAGCAGACTACAGGGGCGCGCAGATACGCAGTATTTT.

The chain is built from TRBV20-1 and TRBJ1-6; 9 positions agree with TRBD1. The CDR3 extends over 15 amino acids. Germline values: CDR1 DFQATT, CDR2 SNEGSKA (reference sequence). With 1 base clipped from V and 12 bases from J, the junction kept 10 bases outside the gene matches. Here the CDR3 DNA reads TGCAGTGCTAGAGGGGGACAGGGATCTCTAGGACCCCTCCACTTT. The encoded protein is CSARGGQGSLGPLHF.

The chain employs TRBV5-1 and TRBJ1-5; TRBD1 might be the D (6 bases). Trimming cost V 4 bases and J 3 bases, with 17 bases left between them. From germline, CDR1 is SGHRS and CDR2 YFSETQ. The length of the CDR3 is 16 residues. The CDR3 DNA is TGCGCCAGCAGCGCGGACTCGGACAGATCCAATCAGCCCCAGCATTTT. As protein: CASSADSDRSNQPQHF.

This rearrangement joins TRBV6-2 or TRBV6-3 to TRBJ2-1; 14 nucleotides agree with TRBD2. CDR3 length equals 15 residues. Germline loops: CDR1 MNHEY, CDR2 SVGEGT. After removal of 6 bases from V and 8 bases from J, the junction contained 6 bases not matched to a gene. This chain's CDR3 is CASRTSGRASDEQFF. The DNA for the CDR3 is TGTGCCAGCAGGACTAGCGGGAGGGCCTCTGATGAGCAGTTCTTC.

At least ten counts were recorded for this clonotype. The CDR3 bases are TGTGCCAGCAGCGTCGAGCGGGGGCGATCCTACAATGAGCAGTTCTTC. It is translated as CASSVERGRSYNEQFF. This sequence joins TRBV9 and TRBJ2-1; 8 nucleotides agree with TRBD2. V was clipped by 2 bases and J by 1 base; unmatched bases: 5. The CDR3 spans 16 residues. Germline lookup yields CDR1 SGDLS and CDR2 YYNGEE.

This clonotype has ten or more counts. The chain uses TRBV3-1 and TRBJ2-7; D gene uncertain. The germline V and J ends were trimmed by 1 base and 3 bases, with 4 bases remaining between them. This CDR3 is 12 amino acids long. Germline V gene lookup returns CDR1 LGHDT and CDR2 YNNKEL (reference sequence). DNA for the CDR3: TGTGCCAGCAGCCAAGTTTTCTACGAGCAGTACTTC. Protein: CASSQVFYEQYF.

Points on this clonotype: The conserved final phenylalanine or tryptophan is absent from the CDR3, which likely points to a read error. The gene calls are TRBV27 and TRBJ2-7; 9 nucleotides match TRBD1. The V gene's germline CDR1 is MNHEY and CDR2 SMNVEV (reference sequence). Trimming cost V 5 bases and J 3 bases; bases outside gene matches: 8. CDR3 length: 15 residues. CDR3 sequence reads: CASSDLGTGYYEQYY. The CDR3 coding sequence is TGTGCCAGCAGTGACCTCGGGACAGGGTACTACGAGCAGTACTAC.